This record concerns one TCR beta chain sequence. Its antigen is unidentified. The sample comes from a study of CXCR3-negative and CXCR3-positive naive CD8 T cells. As for the study in general: Roughly 1.5 +/- 0.3 million TRB reads came from each library, giving roughly 130 million in total.

This CDR3 spans 16 amino acids. Germline assignment: CDR1 SNHLY and CDR2 FYNNEI. Study-level findings and limits: Naive cells that were CXCR3-negative or CXCR3-positive used TRBV-TRBJ genes alike, while memory cells diverged. Hydrophobicity of TRB CDR3s was greater in CXCR3-positive naive cells than in CXCR3-negative naive cells. TCR interaction strength was inferred from TRB CDR3 physicochemistry, as CD5 matched across naive subsets.

The TRB cDNA libraries were prepared by 5' RACE with UMI labels. No DNA is given; TCRdb re-called the 5' RACE reads and lists each CDR3 protein once. This sample contains approximately 130,000 distinct CDR3 sequences. The source of this sequence is a human donor in good health. Some clones in this sample may be carry-over from other donors' samples. V and J are TRBV2 and TRBJ2-3; TCRdb's D gene call, TRBD1, goes unchecked for lack of DNA. The sample consisted of naive CXCR3+ CD8+ T cells from blood. Sample subset: CD45RO-CCR7+CD27+CD95- naive CD8+ T cells expressing CXCR3 (TNR3+). CDR3 region: CASSAPREGSTDTQYF.